Included here is one TCR beta chain sequence, with context. Per the original methods: From reference gene primer amplification, estimates of nucleated cell counts were derived. Assay: immunoSEQ multiplex PCR; the TCRdb copy retains only in-frame clones and omits some. V and J calls and clone size are given by that table; D and trimming were obtained from the DNA. Of 380,000 or so clones detected, 70% to 90% appear once; the ten largest clones hold roughly 1.9%. The CDR3 totals 15 residues. CDR1 is MNHEY, CDR2 SVGAGI, per germline. The V and J ends lost 6 bases and 2 bases, in that order; junction bases with no gene match: 7. This sample stems from a study of blood T cell repertoires in COVID-19. Allocation to cohorts depended on clinical history reported by the participants.

The receptor was derived from a woman aged 40-49 years with acute COVID-19. The sample taken for sequencing was PBMCs or T cells enriched from blood (not recorded which). V is TRBV6-5 and J is TRBJ1-2; 9 bases map to TRBD1. The CDR3, as DNA: TGTGCCAGCAGACCAACCGGGACAGGGAACTATGGCTACACCTTC. Protein: CASRPTGTGNYGYTF.